The source of this T cell receptor (beta chain) is a study of read filtering for tumor transcriptome and immune sequencing. The germline gives CDR1 SGHRS, CDR2 YFSETQ. Trimming took off 2 bases at V and 0 bases at J, with 2 bases between the two ends. There are 13 residues in the CDR3. This clonotype has a count of ten or more. The library was built from roughly 400 ng RNA with molecular barcoded adaptors for alpha/delta and beta/gamma chains. TCRdb reprocessed the reads via MiXCR and lists one record per CDR3 protein. The sample yields under 40,000 distinct CDR3 sequences, 12% to 15% seen once. What was sequenced was a population of CD138-negative cells sorted from bone marrow. V gene TRBV5-1 combines with J gene TRBJ2-2; D gene uncertain. The TCR was taken from a donor at least 40 years old with multiple myeloma. CDR3 in amino acids: CASSFANTGELFF. The DNA of the CDR3 is TGCGCCAGCAGCTTCGCGAACACCGGGGAGCTGTTTTTT.